This record concerns one TCR beta chain sequence. TCRdb keeps only in-frame clones here, not all; method: immunoSEQ multiplex PCR. This sample yields about 400,000 clones, of which approximately 90% are seen a single time; approximately 3.7% belongs to the top ten. This sample was taken from a study of Ad26.COV2.S vaccination and SARS-CoV-2 variants. Trimming stripped 0 bases from V and 2 bases from J, with 2 bases between. The length of the CDR3 is 12 residues. Germline CDR1 is MNHNS and CDR2 is SASEGT. The treatment here: 19 received Ad26.COV2.S at low or high dose, single or two shots; 5 received placebo; per-sample allocation not given. All samples were drawn on day 63, counting from the first vaccine or placebo injection.

The gene calls are TRBV6-1 and TRBJ2-7; no reliable D call. The input for sequencing was peripheral blood, taken in a trial of Ad26.COV2.S vaccine versus placebo. The clonotype was recovered from a person between 18 and 59 years old who received the Ad26.COV2.S COVID-19 vaccine or a placebo. The CDR3 here is CASSEATYEQYF. The DNA of the CDR3 is TGTGCCAGCAGTGAAGCTACCTACGAGCAGTACTTC.